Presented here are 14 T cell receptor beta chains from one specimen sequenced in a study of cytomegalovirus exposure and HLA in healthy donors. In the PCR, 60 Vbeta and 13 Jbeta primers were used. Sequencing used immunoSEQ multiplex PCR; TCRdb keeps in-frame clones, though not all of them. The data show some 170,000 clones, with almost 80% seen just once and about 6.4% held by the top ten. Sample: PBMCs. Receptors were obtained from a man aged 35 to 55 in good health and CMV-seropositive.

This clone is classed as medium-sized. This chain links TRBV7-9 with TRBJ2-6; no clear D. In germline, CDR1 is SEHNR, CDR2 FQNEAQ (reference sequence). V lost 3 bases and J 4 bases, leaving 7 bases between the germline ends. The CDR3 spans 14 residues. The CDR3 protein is CASSFDSGANVLTF. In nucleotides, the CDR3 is TGTGCCAGCAGCTTCGACTCCGGGGCCAACGTCCTGACTTTC.

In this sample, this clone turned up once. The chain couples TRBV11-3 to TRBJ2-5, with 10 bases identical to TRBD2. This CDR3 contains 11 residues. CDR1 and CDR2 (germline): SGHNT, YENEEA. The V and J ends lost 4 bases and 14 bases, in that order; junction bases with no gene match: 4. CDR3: CASSSTSGPYF. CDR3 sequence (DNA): TGTGCCAGCAGCTCGACTAGCGGGCCTTACTTC.

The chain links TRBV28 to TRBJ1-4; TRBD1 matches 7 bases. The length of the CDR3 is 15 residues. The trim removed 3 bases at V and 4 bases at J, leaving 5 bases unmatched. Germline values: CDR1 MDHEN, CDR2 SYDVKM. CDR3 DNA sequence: TGTGCCAGCAGTTTGCTGACAGGGCTTAATGAAAAACTGTTTTTT. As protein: CASSLLTGLNEKLFF.

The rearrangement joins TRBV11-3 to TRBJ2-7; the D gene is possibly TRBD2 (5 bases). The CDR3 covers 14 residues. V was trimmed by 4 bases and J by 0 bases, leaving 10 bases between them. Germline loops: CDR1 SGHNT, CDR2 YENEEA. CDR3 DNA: TGTGCCAGCAGCTGGAGGCACAGCTCCTACGAGCAGTACTTC. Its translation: CASSWRHSSYEQYF.

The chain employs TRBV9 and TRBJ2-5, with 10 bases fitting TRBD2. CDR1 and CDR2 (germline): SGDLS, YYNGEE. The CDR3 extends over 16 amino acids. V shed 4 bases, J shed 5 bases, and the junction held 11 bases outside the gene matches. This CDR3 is CASSYRAGGPEETQYF. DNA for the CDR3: TGTGCCAGCAGCTACAGAGCGGGAGGGCCTGAGGAGACCCAGTACTTC.

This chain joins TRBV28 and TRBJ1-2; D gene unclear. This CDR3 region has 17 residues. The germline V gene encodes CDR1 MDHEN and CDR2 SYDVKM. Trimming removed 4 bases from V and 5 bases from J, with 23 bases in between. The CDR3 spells CASSSSREIKSRYGYTF. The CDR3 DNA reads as TGTGCCAGCAGTTCCTCCCGGGAGATTAAAAGCCGGTATGGCTACACCTTC.

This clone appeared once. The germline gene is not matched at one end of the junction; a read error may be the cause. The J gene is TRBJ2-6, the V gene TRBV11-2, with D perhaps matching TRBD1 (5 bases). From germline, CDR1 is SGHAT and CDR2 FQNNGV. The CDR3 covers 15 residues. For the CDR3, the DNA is TGTGCCAGCAGCTGGACCGACTCTGGGGCCAACGGCCTGACTTTC. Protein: CASSWTDSGANGLTF.

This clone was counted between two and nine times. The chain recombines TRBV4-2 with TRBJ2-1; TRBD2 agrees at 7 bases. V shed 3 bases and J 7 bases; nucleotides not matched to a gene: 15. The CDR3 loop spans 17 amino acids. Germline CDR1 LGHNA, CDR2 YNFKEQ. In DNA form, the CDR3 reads TGTGCCAGCAGCCACCCCATTGCACCGGGAGGAGGTAATGAGCAGTTCTTC. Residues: CASSHPIAPGGGNEQFF.

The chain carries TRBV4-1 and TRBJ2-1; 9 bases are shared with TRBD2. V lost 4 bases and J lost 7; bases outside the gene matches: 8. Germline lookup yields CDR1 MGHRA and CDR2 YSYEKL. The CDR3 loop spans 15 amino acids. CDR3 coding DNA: TGCGCCAGCAGCCGAGTAGCGGGAGTATCGAATGAGCAGTTCTTC. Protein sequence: CASSRVAGVSNEQFF.

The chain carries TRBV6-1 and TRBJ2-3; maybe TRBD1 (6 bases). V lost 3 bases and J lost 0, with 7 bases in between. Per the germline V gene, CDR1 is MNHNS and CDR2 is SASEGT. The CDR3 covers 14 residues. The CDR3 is CASSDRGSTDTQYF. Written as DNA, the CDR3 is TGTGCCAGCAGTGATAGGGGGAGCACAGATACGCAGTATTTT.

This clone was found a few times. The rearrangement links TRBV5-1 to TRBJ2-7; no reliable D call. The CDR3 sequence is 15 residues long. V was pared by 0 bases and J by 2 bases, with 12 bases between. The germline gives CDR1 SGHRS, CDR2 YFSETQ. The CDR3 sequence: CASSLEQVSAYEQYF. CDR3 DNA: TGCGCCAGCAGCTTGGAACAAGTTTCTGCCTACGAGCAGTACTTC.

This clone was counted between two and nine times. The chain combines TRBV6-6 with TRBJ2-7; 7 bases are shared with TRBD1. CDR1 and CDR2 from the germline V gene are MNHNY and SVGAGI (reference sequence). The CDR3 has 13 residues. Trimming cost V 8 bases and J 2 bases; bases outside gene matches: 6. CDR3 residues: CASRPGTAYEQYF. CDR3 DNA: TGTGCCAGCCGCCCGGGGACAGCCTACGAGCAGTACTTC.

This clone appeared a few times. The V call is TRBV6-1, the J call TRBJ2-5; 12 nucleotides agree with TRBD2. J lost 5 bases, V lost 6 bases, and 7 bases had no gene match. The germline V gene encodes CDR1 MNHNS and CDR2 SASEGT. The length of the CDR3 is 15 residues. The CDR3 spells CASSPGLAGRETQYF. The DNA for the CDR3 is TGTGCCAGCAGCCCAGGACTAGCGGGACGGGAGACCCAGTACTTC.

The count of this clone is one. The CDR3: CASKLTGGRGSNQPQHF. The CDR3 DNA reads as TGTGCCAGTAAGTTGACAGGGGGTCGGGGAAGCAATCAGCCCCAGCATTTT. The chain couples TRBV19 to TRBJ1-5, with TRBD1 matching 9 bases. The CDR3 has 17 residues. Trimming took 7 bases from V and 1 from J; bases not matched to a gene: 11. CDR1 and CDR2 (germline): LNHDA, SQIVND (reference sequence).